The following is a T cell receptor (beta chain) sequence with its context. Antigen: not known. Germline CDR1 and CDR2: SGDLS and YYNGEE. The CDR3 has 17 residues. The V segment lost 1 base and the J segment 5 bases; nucleotides outside the gene matches: 10. This record comes from a study of shared clonotypes between healthy human individuals. Study-wide points: Investigators expected sequencing depth to affect clonotype sharing among donors. Tissue TCR repertoires likely differ from these blood-only repertoires.

Here immunoSEQ multiplex PCR was the method, and the copy in TCRdb shows in-frame clones only, minus some. The sample includes around 690,000 clones, about 90% of them seen just once. The rearrangement joins TRBV9 to TRBJ1-1; 11 bases are a match to TRBD1. The receptor comes from a man younger than 30 in good health. Some clones in this sample may be carry-over from other donors' samples. Sequenced input: memory CD8+ T cells from PBMCs. Subset indicated: CD45RO+ cells pooled with CCR7-negative TemRA cells. CDR3 sequence reads: CASSVWTGGAGGTEAFF. The CDR3 DNA reads as TGTGCCAGCAGCGTATGGACAGGGGGCGCGGGGGGAACTGAAGCTTTCTTT.